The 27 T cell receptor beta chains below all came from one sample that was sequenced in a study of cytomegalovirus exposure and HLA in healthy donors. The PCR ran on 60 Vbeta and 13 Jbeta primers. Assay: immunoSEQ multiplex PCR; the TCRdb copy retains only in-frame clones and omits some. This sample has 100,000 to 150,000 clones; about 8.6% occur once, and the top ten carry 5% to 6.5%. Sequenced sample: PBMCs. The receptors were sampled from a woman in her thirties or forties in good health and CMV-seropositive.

The CDR3 bases are TGTGCCAGTAGTACTACCGGGACAAACTCCTACGAGCAGTACTTC. Protein product: CASSTTGTNSYEQYF. The chain is built from TRBV19 and TRBJ2-7, with TRBD1 as a possible D gene (6 bases). Trimming took 4 bases from V and 0 from J, leaving 13 bases between them. This CDR3 region has 15 residues. In germline, CDR1 is LNHDA, CDR2 SQIVND (reference sequence).

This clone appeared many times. Written as DNA, the CDR3 is TGTGCCTGGGATGGACAGAACTATGGCTACACCTTC. It codes for CAWDGQNYGYTF. This rearrangement joins TRBV30 to TRBJ1-2; tentatively, D is TRBD1 (6 bases). Trimming cost V 5 bases and J 2 bases, with 9 bases left between them. Germline V gene sequence: CDR1 GTSNPN, CDR2 SVGIG (reference sequence). The CDR3 contains 12 residues. Supplemented by reference TRBV30 and TRBJ1-2, the full variable domain reads SQTIHQWPATLVQPVGSPLSLECTVEGTSNPNLYWYRQAAGRGLQLLFYSVGIGQISSEVPQNLSASRPQDRQFILSSKKLLLSDSGFYLCAWDGQNYGYTFGSGTRLTVV.

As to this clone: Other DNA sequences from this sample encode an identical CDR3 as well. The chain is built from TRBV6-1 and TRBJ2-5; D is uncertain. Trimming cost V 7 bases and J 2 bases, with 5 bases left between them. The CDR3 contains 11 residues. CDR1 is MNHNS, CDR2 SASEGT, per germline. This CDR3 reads CASTKQETQYF. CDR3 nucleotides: TGTGCCAGCACTAAACAAGAGACCCAGTACTTC.

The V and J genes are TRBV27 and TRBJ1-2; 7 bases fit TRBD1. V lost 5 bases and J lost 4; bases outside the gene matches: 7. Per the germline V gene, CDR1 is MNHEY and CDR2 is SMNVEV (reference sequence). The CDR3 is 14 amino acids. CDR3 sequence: CASSEYRGAYGYTF. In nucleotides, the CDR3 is TGTGCCAGCAGTGAGTACAGGGGTGCCTATGGCTACACCTTC.

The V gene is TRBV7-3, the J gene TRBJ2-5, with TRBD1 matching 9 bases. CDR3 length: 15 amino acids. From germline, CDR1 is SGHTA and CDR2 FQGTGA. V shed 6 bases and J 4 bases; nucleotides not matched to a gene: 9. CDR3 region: CASSQTGTGLETQYF. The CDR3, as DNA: TGTGCCAGCAGTCAAACCGGGACAGGGTTAGAGACCCAGTACTTC.

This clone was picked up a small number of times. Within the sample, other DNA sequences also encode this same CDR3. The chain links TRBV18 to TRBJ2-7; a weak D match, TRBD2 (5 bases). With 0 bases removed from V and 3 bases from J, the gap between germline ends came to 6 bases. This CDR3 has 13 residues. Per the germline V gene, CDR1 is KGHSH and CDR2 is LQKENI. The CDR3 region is CASSPPGSYEQYF. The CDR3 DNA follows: TGTGCCAGCTCACCACCGGGGAGCTACGAGCAGTACTTC.

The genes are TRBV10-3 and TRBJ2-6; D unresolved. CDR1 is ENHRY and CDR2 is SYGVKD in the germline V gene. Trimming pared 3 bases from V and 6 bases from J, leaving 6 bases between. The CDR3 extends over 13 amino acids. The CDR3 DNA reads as TGTGCCATCAGTGACGGAGAGGCCAACGTCCTGACTTTC. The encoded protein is CAISDGEANVLTF.

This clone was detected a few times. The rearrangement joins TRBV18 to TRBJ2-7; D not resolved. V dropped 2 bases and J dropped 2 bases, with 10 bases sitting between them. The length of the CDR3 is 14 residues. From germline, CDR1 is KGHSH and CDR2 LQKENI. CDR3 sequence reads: CASSPNSQAYEQYF. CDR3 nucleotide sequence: TGTGCCAGCTCACCAAACAGCCAGGCCTACGAGCAGTACTTC.

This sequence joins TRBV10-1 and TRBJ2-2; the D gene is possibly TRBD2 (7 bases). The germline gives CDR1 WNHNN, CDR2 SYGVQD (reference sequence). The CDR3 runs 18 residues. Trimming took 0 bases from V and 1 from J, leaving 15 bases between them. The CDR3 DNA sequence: TGCGCCAGCAGTGAGTCGACTCTGGGGGGGCGGAACACCGGGGAGCTGTTTTTT. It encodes CASSESTLGGRNTGELFF.

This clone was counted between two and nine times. CDR3 nucleotide sequence: TGTGCCAGTAGTATCGGACTGGACAATGAGCAGTTCTTC. Translation: CASSIGLDNEQFF. The rearrangement joins TRBV19 to TRBJ2-1; TRBD2 is a possible D gene (5 bases). This CDR3 has 13 residues. With 3 bases removed from V and 5 bases from J, the gap between germline ends came to 8 bases. CDR1 is LNHDA and CDR2 is SQIVND in the germline V gene (reference sequence).

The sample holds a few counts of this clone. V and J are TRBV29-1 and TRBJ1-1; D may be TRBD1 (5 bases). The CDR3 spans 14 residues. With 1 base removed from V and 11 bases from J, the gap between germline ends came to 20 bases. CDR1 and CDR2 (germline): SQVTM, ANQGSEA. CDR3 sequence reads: CSVEGAAQGYLAFF. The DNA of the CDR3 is TGCAGCGTTGAAGGGGCCGCGCAGGGTTATTTGGCTTTCTTT.

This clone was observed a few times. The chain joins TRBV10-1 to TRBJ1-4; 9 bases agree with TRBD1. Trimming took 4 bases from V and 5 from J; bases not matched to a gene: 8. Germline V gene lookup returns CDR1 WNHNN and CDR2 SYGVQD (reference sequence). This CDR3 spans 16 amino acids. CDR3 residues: CASSAQGTGRNEKLFF. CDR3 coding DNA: TGCGCCAGCAGTGCTCAGGGGACAGGGCGGAATGAAAAACTGTTTTTT.

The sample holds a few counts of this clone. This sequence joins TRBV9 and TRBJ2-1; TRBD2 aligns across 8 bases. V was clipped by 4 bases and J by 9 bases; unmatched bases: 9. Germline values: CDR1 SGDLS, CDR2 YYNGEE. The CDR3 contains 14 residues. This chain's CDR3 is CASSPGLARGEQFF. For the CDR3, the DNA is TGTGCCAGCAGCCCCGGACTAGCTCGAGGTGAGCAGTTCTTC.

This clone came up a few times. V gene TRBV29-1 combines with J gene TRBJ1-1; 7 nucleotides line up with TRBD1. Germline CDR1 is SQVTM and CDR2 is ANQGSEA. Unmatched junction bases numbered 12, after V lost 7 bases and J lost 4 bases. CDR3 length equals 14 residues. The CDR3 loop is CSGTQGVLGTEAFF. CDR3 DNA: TGCAGCGGGACTCAGGGGGTGCTTGGCACTGAAGCTTTCTTT.

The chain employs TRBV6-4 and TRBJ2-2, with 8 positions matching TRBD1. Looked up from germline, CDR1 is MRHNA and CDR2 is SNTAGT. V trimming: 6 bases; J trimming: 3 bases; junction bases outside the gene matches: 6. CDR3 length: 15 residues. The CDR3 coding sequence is TGTGCCAGCAGCCCTCAGGGGGCGGACACCGGGGAGCTGTTTTTT. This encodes CASSPQGADTGELFF.

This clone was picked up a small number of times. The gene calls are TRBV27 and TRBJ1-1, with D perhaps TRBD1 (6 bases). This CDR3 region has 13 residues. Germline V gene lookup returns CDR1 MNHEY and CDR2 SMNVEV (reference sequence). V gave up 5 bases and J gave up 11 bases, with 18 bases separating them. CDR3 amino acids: CASSHGQRVEAFF. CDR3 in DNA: TGTGCCAGCAGTCACGGACAGAGGGTCGAGGCTTTCTTT.

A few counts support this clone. The CDR3 here is CASSPPRTSNDEQFF. The CDR3 DNA sequence: TGTGCCAGCTCACCACCAAGGACTAGCAATGATGAGCAGTTCTTC. The chain employs TRBV18 and TRBJ2-1; 8 bases map to TRBD2. The CDR3 covers 15 residues. The V gene end was trimmed by 0 bases and the J gene end by 8 bases; junction bases not matched to a gene: 6. The germline V gene has CDR1 KGHSH and CDR2 LQKENI.

The CDR3 DNA follows: TGTGCCAGCAGTGTACAGGGGTATTTTAGCAATCAGCCCCAGCATTTT. This translates into CASSVQGYFSNQPQHF. This rearrangement joins TRBV6-1 to TRBJ1-5, with 7 bases aligning to TRBD1. The CDR3 spans 16 residues. Losses at the gene ends were 4 bases for V and 0 bases for J; bases not matched to a gene: 6. CDR1 and CDR2 from the germline V gene are MNHNS and SASEGT.

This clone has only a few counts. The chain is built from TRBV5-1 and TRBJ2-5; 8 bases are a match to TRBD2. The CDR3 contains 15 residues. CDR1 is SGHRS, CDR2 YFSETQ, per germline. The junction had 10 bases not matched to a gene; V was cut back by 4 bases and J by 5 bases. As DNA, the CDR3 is TGCGCCAGCAGCCCGCGGGAGGCTTGGGGGGAGACCCAGTACTTC. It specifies CASSPREAWGETQYF.

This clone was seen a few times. CDR3 bases: TGTGCCAGCTCACCACCGGGACAAGATCAGCCCCAGCATTTT. Translation gives CASSPPGQDQPQHF. The chain recombines TRBV18 with TRBJ1-5, with a tentative D call TRBD1 (6 bases). V lost 0 bases and J 5 bases, leaving 8 bases between the germline ends. The CDR3 is made up of 14 amino acids. Germline-derived CDR1 and CDR2 are KGHSH and LQKENI.

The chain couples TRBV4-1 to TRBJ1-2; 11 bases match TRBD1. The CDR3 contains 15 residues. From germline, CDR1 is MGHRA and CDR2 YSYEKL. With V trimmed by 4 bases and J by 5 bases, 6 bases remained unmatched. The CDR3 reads CASSLTDRGLYGYTF. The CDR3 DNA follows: TGCGCCAGCAGCCTCACGGACAGGGGGCTGTATGGCTACACCTTC.

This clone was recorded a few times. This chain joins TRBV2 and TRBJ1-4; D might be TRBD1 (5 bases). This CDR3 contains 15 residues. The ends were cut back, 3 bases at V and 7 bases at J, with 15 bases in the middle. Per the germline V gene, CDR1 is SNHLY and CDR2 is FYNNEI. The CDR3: CASSDYDGGREKLFF. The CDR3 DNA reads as TGTGCCAGCAGTGATTACGACGGGGGTCGTGAAAAACTGTTTTTT.

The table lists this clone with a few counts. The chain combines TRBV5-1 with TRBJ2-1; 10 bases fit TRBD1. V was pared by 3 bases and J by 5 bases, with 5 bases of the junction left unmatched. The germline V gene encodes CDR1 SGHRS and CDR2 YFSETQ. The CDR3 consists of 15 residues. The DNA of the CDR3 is TGCGCCAGCAGCTCCGGACAGGGGGGGCACAATGAGCAGTTCTTC. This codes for CASSSGQGGHNEQFF.

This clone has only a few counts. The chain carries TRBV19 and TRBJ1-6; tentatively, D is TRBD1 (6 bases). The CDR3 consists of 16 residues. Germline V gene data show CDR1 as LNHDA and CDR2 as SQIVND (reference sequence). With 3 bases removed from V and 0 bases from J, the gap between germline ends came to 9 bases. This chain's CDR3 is CASSITGSSYNSPLHF. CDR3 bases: TGTGCCAGTAGTATCACAGGGAGCTCCTATAATTCACCCCTCCACTTT.

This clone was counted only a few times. The CDR3 is CASSGTQGARETQYF. The CDR3 DNA follows: TGTGCCAGCAGTGGTACCCAGGGGGCGAGAGAGACCCAGTACTTC. The chain recombines TRBV27 with TRBJ2-5; 8 nucleotides agree with TRBD1. The length of the CDR3 is 15 residues. Per germline, CDR1 MNHEY and CDR2 SMNVEV (reference sequence). J lost 4 bases, V lost 5 bases, and 9 bases had no gene match.

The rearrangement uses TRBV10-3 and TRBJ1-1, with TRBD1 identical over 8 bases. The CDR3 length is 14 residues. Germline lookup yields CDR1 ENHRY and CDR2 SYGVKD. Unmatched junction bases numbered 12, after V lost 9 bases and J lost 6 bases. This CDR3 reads CAIRTEQGAPEAFF. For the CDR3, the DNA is TGTGCCATACGGACGGAGCAGGGGGCACCTGAAGCTTTCTTT.

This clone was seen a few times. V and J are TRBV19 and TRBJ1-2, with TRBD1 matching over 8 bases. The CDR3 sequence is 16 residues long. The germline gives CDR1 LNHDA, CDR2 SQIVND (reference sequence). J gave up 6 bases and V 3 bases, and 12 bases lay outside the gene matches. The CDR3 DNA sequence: TGTGCCAGTAGTATCCCTTCCGGGACAGGCAGGCATGGCTACACCTTC. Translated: CASSIPSGTGRHGYTF. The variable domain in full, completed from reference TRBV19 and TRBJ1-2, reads DGGITQSPKYLFRKEGQNVTLSCEQNLNHDAMYWYRQDPGQGLRLIYYSQIVNDFQKGDIAEGYSVSREKKESFPLTVTSAQKNPTAFYLCASSIPSGTGRHGYTFGSGTRLTVV.